The present T cell receptor beta chain was sequenced within a study of blood T cell repertoires in COVID-19. Whole-study context: The analysed material was cDNA or gDNA that came from T cells, B-cell-depleted T cells, or PBMCs.

The CDR3 covers 15 residues. V lost 4 bases and J lost 9; bases outside the gene matches: 9. Germline V gene sequence: CDR1 SGHRS, CDR2 YFSETQ. Clinical histories supplied by participants themselves formed the basis of cohort assignment. Clones were sequenced by immunoSEQ multiplex PCR, and TCRdb holds only the in-frame ones, with some missing. The repertoire holds under 150,000 clones, with more than 70% as singletons. The V gene is TRBV5-1, the J gene TRBJ1-6; 8 nucleotides line up with TRBD1. Input material: PBMCs or T cells enriched from blood (not recorded which). The receptor comes from a man in his forties or fifties with acute COVID-19. The CDR3 nucleotides are TGCGCCAGCAGCCCCGTAGGACAGGGAGGTTCACCCCTCCACTTT. It encodes CASSPVGQGGSPLHF.